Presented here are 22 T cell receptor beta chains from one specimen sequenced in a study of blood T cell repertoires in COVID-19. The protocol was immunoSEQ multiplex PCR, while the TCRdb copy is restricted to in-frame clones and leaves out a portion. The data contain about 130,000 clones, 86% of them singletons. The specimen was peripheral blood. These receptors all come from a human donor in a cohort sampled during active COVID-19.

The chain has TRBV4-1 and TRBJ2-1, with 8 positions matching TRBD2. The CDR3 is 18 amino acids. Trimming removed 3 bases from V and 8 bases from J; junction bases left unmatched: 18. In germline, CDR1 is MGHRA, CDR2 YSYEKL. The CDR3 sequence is CASSQQAPGLDRIYEQFF. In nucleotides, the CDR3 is TGCGCCAGCAGCCAGCAAGCCCCGGGACTAGATAGGATTTATGAGCAGTTCTTC.

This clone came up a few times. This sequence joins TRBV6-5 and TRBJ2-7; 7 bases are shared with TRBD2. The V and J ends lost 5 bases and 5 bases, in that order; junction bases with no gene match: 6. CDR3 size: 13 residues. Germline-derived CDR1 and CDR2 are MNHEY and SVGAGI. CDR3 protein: CASSLRETNEQYF. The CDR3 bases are TGTGCCAGCAGTCTGCGGGAGACCAACGAGCAGTACTTC.

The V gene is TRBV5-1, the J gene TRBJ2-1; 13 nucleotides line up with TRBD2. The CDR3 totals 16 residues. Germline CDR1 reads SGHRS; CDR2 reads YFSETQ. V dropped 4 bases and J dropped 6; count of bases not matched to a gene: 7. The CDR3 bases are TGCGCCAGCAGCCGGGGGACTAGCGGGACCCTCAATGAGCAGTTCTTC. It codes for CASSRGTSGTLNEQFF. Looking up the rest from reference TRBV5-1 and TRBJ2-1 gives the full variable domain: KAGVTQTPRYLIKTRGQQVTLSCSPISGHRSVSWYQQTPGQGLQFLFEYFSETQRNKGNFPGRFSGRQFSNSRSEMNVSTLELGDSALYLCASSRGTSGTLNEQFFGPGTRLTVL.

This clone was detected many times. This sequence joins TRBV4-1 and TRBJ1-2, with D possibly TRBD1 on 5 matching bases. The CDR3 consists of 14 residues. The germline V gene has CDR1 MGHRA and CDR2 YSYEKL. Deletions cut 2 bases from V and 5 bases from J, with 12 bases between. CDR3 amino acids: CASSQQGTGYGYTF. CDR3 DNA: TGCGCCAGCAGCCAACAGGGTACTGGGTATGGCTACACCTTC.

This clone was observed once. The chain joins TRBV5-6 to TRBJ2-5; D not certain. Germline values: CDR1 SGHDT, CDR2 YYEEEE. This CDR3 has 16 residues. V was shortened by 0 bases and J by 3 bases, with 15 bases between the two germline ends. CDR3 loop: CASSLAQSASEETQYF. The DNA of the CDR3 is TGTGCCAGCAGCTTGGCGCAGTCCGCATCAGAAGAGACCCAGTACTTC. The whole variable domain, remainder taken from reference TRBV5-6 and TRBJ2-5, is DAGVTQSPTHLIKTRGQQVTLRCSPKSGHDTVSWYQQALGQGPQFIFQYYEEEERQRGNFPDRFSGHQFPNYSSELNVNALLLGDSALYLCASSLAQSASEETQYFGPGTRLLVL.

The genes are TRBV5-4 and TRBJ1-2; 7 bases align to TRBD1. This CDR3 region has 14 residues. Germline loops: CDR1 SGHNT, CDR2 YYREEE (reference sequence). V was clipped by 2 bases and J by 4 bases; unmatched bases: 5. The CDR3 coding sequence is TGTGCCAGCAGCTTACAGGGGAGTGGCTATGGCTACACCTTC. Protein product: CASSLQGSGYGYTF.

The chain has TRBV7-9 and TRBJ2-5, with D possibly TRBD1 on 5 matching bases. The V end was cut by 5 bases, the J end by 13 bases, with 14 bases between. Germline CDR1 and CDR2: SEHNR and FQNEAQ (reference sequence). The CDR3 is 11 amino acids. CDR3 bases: TGTGCCAGCAGCCCTGGACCAGGGTGGTACTTC. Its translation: CASSPGPGWYF.

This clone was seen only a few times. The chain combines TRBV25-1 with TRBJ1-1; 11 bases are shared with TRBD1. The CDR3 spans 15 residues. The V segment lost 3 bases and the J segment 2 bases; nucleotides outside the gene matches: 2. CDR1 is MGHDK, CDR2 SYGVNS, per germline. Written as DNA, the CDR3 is TGTGCCAGCAGTGAGTGGACAGGGGGCAACACTGAAGCTTTCTTT. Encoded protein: CASSEWTGGNTEAFF.

The CDR3 loop is CASTLKAPSRGIDTQYF. The CDR3 region has the DNA TGTGCCAGCACCCTAAAGGCCCCTAGCCGTGGGATCGATACGCAGTATTTT. V is TRBV27 and J is TRBJ2-3; D may be TRBD2 (5 bases). Trimming stripped 7 bases from V and 6 bases from J, with 26 bases between. The CDR3 is 17 residues long. Germline CDR1 is MNHEY and CDR2 is SMNVEV (reference sequence).

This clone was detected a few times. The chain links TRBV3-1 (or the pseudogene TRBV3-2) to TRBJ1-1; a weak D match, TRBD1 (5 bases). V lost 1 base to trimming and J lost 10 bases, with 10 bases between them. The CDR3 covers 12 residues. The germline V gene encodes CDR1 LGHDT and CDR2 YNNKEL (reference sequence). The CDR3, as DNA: TGTGCCAGCAGCCAAGGGGGCGTGGGAGCTTTCTTT. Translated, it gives CASSQGGVGAFF.

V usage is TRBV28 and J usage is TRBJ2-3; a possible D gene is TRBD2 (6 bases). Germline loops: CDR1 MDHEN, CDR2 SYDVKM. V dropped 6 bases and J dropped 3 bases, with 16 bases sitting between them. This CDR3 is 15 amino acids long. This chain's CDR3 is CASSPPTGLTDTQYF. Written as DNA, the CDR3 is TGTGCCAGCAGCCCTCCGACGGGACTTACAGATACGCAGTATTTT.

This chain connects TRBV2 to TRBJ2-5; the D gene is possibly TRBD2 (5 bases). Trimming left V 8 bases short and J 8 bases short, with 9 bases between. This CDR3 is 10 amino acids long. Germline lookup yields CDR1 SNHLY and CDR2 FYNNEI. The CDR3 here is CASGEFTQYF. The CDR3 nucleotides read TGTGCCAGCGGGGAGTTCACCCAGTACTTC.

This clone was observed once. CDR3: CASSPDSSNQPQHF. The DNA for the CDR3 is TGTGCCAGCAGTCCTGACAGTTCCAATCAGCCCCAGCATTTT. This chain joins TRBV6-5 and TRBJ1-5; TRBD1 might be the D (5 bases). The V gene lost 5 bases and the J gene lost 3 bases, with 11 bases spanning the gap. Germline V gives CDR1 MNHEY, CDR2 SVGAGI. The CDR3 contains 14 residues.

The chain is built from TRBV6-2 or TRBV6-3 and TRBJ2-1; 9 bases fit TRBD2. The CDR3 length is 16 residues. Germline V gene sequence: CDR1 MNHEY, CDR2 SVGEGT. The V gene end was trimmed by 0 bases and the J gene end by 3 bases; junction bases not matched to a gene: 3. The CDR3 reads CASSYSLAGFYNEQFF. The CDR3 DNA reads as TGTGCCAGCAGTTACTCACTAGCGGGTTTCTACAATGAGCAGTTCTTC.

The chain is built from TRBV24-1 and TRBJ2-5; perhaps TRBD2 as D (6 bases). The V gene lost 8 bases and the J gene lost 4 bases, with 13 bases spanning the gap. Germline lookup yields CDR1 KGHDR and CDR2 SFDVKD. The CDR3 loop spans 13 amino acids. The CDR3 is CATMDGGGETQYF. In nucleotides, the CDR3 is TGTGCCACCATGGATGGGGGAGGAGAGACCCAGTACTTC.

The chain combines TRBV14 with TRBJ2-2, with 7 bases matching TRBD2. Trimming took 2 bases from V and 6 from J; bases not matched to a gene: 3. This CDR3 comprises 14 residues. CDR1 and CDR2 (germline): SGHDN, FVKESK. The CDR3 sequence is CASSQTTSPGELFF. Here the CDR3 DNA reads TGTGCCAGCAGCCAAACGACTAGCCCCGGGGAGCTGTTTTTT.

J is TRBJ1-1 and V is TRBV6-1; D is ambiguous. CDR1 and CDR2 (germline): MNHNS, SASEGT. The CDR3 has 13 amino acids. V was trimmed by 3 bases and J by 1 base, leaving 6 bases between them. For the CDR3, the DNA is TGTGCCAGCAGTGAGGCAAAGAACACTGAAGCTTTCTTT. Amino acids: CASSEAKNTEAFF.

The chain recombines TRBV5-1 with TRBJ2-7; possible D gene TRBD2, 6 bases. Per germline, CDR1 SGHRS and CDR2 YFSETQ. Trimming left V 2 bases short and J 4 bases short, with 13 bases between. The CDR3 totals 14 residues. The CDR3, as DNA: TGCGCCAGCAGCTTTAATGGGGGGAGTTACGAGCAGTACTTC. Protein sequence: CASSFNGGSYEQYF.

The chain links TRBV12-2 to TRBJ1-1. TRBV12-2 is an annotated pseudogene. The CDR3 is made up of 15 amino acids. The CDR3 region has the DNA TGTGCAAGTCCCAAACGAACCCGCGTGGACACTGAAGCTTTCTTT. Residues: CASPKRTRVDTEAFF.

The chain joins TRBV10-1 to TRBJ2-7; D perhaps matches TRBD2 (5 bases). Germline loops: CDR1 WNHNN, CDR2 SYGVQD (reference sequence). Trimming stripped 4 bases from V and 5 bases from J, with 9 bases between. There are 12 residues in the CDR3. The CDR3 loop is CASSGERDEQYF. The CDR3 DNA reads TGCGCCAGCAGTGGGGAGAGGGACGAGCAGTACTTC.

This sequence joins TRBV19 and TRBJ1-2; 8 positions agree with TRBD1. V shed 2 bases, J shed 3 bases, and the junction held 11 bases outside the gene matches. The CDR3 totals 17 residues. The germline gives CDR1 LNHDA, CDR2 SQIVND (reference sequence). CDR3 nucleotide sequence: TGTGCCAGTAGTATATCACGTAGGACAGGGAAGGACTATGGCTACACCTTC. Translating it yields CASSISRRTGKDYGYTF.

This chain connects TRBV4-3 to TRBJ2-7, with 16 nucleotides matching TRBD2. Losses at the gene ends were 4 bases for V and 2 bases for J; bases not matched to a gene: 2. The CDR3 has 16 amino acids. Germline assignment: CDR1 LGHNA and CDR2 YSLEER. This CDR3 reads CASSRGLAGGPYEQYF. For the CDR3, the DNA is TGCGCCAGCAGCCGGGGACTAGCGGGAGGGCCCTACGAGCAGTACTTC.